The sequence of this T cell receptor beta chain was determined in a study of T-cell memory formation after mild COVID-19. The CDR3 is 15 amino acids. Germline loops: CDR1 SGHRS, CDR2 YFSETQ. With 3 bases clipped from V and 2 bases from J, the junction kept 6 bases outside the gene matches. Study-level findings and limits: Some clones that responded turned up in pre-infection memory, which suggests that cross-reactive memory joined in. Researchers report contracting CD4+ clones mostly in CM and EM, with CD8+ clones in EMRA.

TCRdb re-called the 5' RACE reads through MiXCR, storing one row per CDR3 protein. The table has approximately 580,000 distinct CDR3 sequences, roughly 20% seen once; the top ten hold 9.5% to 15%. The sample holds many counts of this clonotype. As yet, its antigen is unknown. This chain joins TRBV5-1 and TRBJ2-7; the match to TRBD1 covers 9 bases. The sequencing input was PBMCs or a T cell subset sorted from them (not recorded which). This sequence was found in an adult woman who had mild COVID-19 (a few samples of this study predate the infection). Cell type and time point are not known. CDR3 sequence reads: CASSSRRTGAYEQYF. In DNA form, the CDR3 reads TGCGCCAGCAGCTCGAGGCGGACAGGGGCCTACGAGCAGTACTTC.